This paragraph reports one T cell receptor (beta chain). Its antigen is undetermined. Germline is not matched at one junction end, which may reflect a read error. The CDR3 has 17 amino acids. The germline CDR1 and CDR2 sequences are MNHEY and SVGEGT. TCR beta cDNA was made from 450 to 500 ng total RNA with a constant-region primer. Slightly modified ARM-PCR, run as three nested multiplex PCR rounds, produced the TCR beta libraries. TRBV1-TRBV30 forward primers paired with a C-beta reverse primer were used in the first two PCR rounds, which ran approximately 10 cycles each. TCRdb recomputed calls from the multiplex PCR reads with MiXCR, one row per CDR3 protein. The sample has about 30,000 distinct CDR3 sequences; roughly 77% are singletons. Bulk tissue was left unsorted, and RNA and DNA were co-extracted from about 20-30 mg of it. The entry originates in a study of tumor-infiltrating lymphocytes in primary liver carcinoma. For the study at large: Enrolled patients were male and female, aged 30 to 69 years. Each of the growths was stage T1-T3 N0M0, extending roughly 4.2 to 11 cm across. Study-level findings and limits: About 7.5-25% of top clones, no more, were shared by all five regions.

The sample comprised liver tumor tissue from sampling region 3. Specified subset: tumor region T3, left-lateral pole. The V and J genes are TRBV6-2 or TRBV6-3 and TRBJ2-7, with a possible D match to TRBD1 (5 bases). This TCR was sampled from a woman aged 25 to 39 with primary liver carcinoma and hepatitis B virus infection. The CDR3: CASTSTWGNLASYEEYF. As DNA, the CDR3 is TGTGCCAGCACTTCGACATGGGGCAACCTCGCGTCCTACGAGGAGTACTTC.